These 18 T cell receptor beta chains were sequenced from one sample in a study of CD8 T cells in ankylosing spondylitis. Study-wide findings and caveats: What appeared characteristic of ankylosing spondylitis blood was a TCR beta motif of fewer than ten highly homologous variants.

Which antigens these TCRs recognize remains unknown. MiXCR, applied by TCRdb to the 5' RACE reads, yields one record per CDR3 protein. The sample carries about 390,000 distinct CDR3 sequences, about a fifth recorded once. The sample taken for sequencing was blood, either unsorted or a sorted T cell fraction (not recorded which). These receptors originate from a male donor with ankylosing spondylitis.

The chain combines TRBV18 with TRBJ2-7; perhaps TRBD2 as D (6 bases). Trimming removed 3 bases from V and 3 bases from J, with 9 bases in between. The CDR3 is made up of 13 amino acids. Germline V gene lookup returns CDR1 KGHSH and CDR2 LQKENI. CDR3 DNA sequence: TGTGCCAGCTCACCGGCGGGGATCTACGAGCAGTACTTC. Translation gives CASSPAGIYEQYF.

The rearrangement uses TRBV9 and TRBJ1-5, with 10 bases fitting TRBD1. Trimming at V came to 4 bases and at J to 12 bases, leaving 10 bases not matched to a gene. Germline V gene sequence: CDR1 SGDLS, CDR2 YYNGEE. CDR3 length: 14 amino acids. The CDR3 DNA follows: TGTGCCAGCAGCCCGACAGGGGGCGGGGGGTTCCAGCATTTT. It translates to CASSPTGGGGFQHF.

In this sample, this clonotype turned up a few times. The J gene is TRBJ2-7, the V gene TRBV7-2, with D perhaps matching TRBD1 or TRBD2 (5 bases each). Germline CDR1 is SGHTA and CDR2 is FQGNSA. With 4 bases removed from V and 7 bases from J, the gap between germline ends came to 17 bases. The CDR3 is 14 amino acids. Here the CDR3 DNA reads TGTGCCAGCAGCTCCGGGACCGCTACATGGGAGCAGTACTTC. Translation gives CASSSGTATWEQYF. The complete variable domain, with remaining parts taken from reference TRBV7-2 and TRBJ2-7, reads GAGVSQSPSNKVTEKGKDVELRCDPISGHTALYWYRQSLGQGLEFLIYFQGNSAPDKSGLPSDRFSAERTGGSVSTLTIQRTQQEDSAVYLCASSSGTATWEQYFGPGTRLTVT.

This clonotype appeared many times. This sequence joins TRBV12-3 or TRBV12-4 and TRBJ1-6; D gene unclear. Deletions cut 0 bases from V and 7 bases from J, with 7 bases between. The CDR3 consists of 14 residues. CDR3: CASSLAEGNSPLHF. CDR3 coding DNA: TGTGCCAGCAGTTTAGCTGAAGGGAATTCACCCCTCCACTTT.

This clonotype came up a few times. This sequence joins TRBV5-1 and TRBJ2-7; the match to TRBD2 covers 7 bases. This CDR3 is 15 amino acids long. V was pared by 1 base and J by 5 bases, with 9 bases of the junction left unmatched. In germline, CDR1 is SGHRS, CDR2 YFSETQ. The CDR3 coding sequence is TGCGCCAGCAGCTTGATGATGGGAGGGCCACACGAGCAGTACTTC. This codes for CASSLMMGGPHEQYF. Full variable domain (outside the CDR3, taken from reference TRBV5-1 and TRBJ2-7): KAGVTQTPRYLIKTRGQQVTLSCSPISGHRSVSWYQQTPGQGLQFLFEYFSETQRNKGNFPGRFSGRQFSNSRSEMNVSTLELGDSALYLCASSLMMGGPHEQYFGPGTRLTVT.

The V and J genes are TRBV20-1 and TRBJ2-3, with D possibly called TRBD1 or TRBD2 (5 bases each). This CDR3 region has 14 residues. Germline V lookup: CDR1 DFQATT, CDR2 SNEGSKA (reference sequence). V lost 2 bases and J 3 bases, leaving 12 bases between the germline ends. The CDR3 DNA reads TGCAGTGCTAGAAGTACGGGGCGGACAGATACGCAGTATTTT. It specifies CSARSTGRTDTQYF.

This clonotype was counted only a few times. This chain joins TRBV20-1 and TRBJ2-2; D uncertain. Germline V lookup: CDR1 DFQATT, CDR2 SNEGSKA (reference sequence). V lost 3 bases to trimming and J lost 8 bases, with 13 bases between them. The CDR3 is made up of 13 amino acids. Here the CDR3 DNA reads TGCAGTGCTAGTAGTTATGCCGGGGGGGAGCTGTTTTTT. This codes for CSASSYAGGELFF.

This clonotype was seen more than once but under ten times. The rearrangement joins TRBV9 to TRBJ1-1; D not resolved. The CDR3 contains 15 residues. Germline-derived CDR1 and CDR2 are SGDLS and YYNGEE. The V gene lost 6 bases and the J gene lost 0 bases, with 15 bases spanning the gap. For the CDR3, the DNA is TGTGCCAGCACGCCTGGGGTACTTATGAACACTGAAGCTTTCTTT. Its protein product is CASTPGVLMNTEAFF.

V is TRBV7-9 and J is TRBJ1-4; D is uncertain. CDR1 is SEHNR, CDR2 FQNEAQ, per germline (reference sequence). V was trimmed by 1 base and J by 5 bases, leaving 11 bases between them. This CDR3 is 15 amino acids long. This CDR3 is CASSLGGSPNEKLFF. CDR3 in DNA: TGTGCCAGCAGCTTAGGAGGCAGTCCCAATGAAAAACTGTTTTTT.

This clonotype turned up a few times. V is TRBV5-1 and J is TRBJ1-1, with D uncertain. Germline V gene data show CDR1 as SGHRS and CDR2 as YFSETQ. V was pared by 7 bases and J by 1 base, with 14 bases between. The CDR3 totals 14 residues. Here the CDR3 reads CASGILSGNTEAFF. The CDR3 DNA reads TGCGCCAGCGGGATTCTCTCGGGGAACACTGAAGCTTTCTTT.

This chain connects TRBV6-2 or TRBV6-3 to TRBJ2-1; D is unclear. The CDR3 extends over 14 amino acids. The germline gives CDR1 MNHEY, CDR2 SVGEGT. V shed 1 base and J shed 8 bases, with 12 bases lying between them. DNA for the CDR3: TGTGCCAGCAGTTACTGGTCTTTTCGGCATGAGCAGTTCTTC. It codes for CASSYWSFRHEQFF.

The chain couples TRBV7-6 to TRBJ2-7; D is perhaps TRBD2 (5 bases). The CDR3 has 18 amino acids. V was clipped by 5 bases and J by 3 bases, with 26 bases between them. CDR1 is SGHVS, CDR2 FNYEAQ, per germline. The CDR3 loop reads CASSPKYEVRTLLYEQYF. The CDR3 DNA sequence: TGTGCCAGCAGCCCTAAATACGAGGTTAGGACTCTACTCTACGAGCAGTACTTC. The full variable domain, in which reference TRBV7-6 and TRBJ2-7 provide the parts outside the CDR3, is GAGVSQSPRYKVTKRGQDVALRCDPISGHVSLYWYRQALGQGPEFLTYFNYEAQQDKSGLPNDRFSAERPEGSISTLTIQRTEQRDSAMYRCASSPKYEVRTLLYEQYFGPGTRLTVT.

The chain has TRBV5-1 and TRBJ2-1; 8 bases align to TRBD1. Germline V gene lookup returns CDR1 SGHRS and CDR2 YFSETQ. After removal of 2 bases from V and 10 bases from J, the junction contained 11 bases not matched to a gene. The CDR3 has 15 amino acids. CDR3 loop: CASSLGDRPRREQFF. The CDR3 DNA sequence: TGCGCCAGCAGCTTAGGGGACAGGCCACGCAGGGAGCAGTTCTTC.

This clonotype turned up a few times. This CDR3 reads CASSESGTRVETQYF. The CDR3 DNA reads TGCGCCAGCAGTGAGTCTGGGACTAGAGTCGAGACCCAGTACTTC. V and J are TRBV10-1 and TRBJ2-5; TRBD2 agrees at 8 bases. Trimming removed 0 bases from V and 5 bases from J; junction bases left unmatched: 5. This CDR3 is 15 amino acids long. Per the germline V gene, CDR1 is WNHNN and CDR2 is SYGVQD (reference sequence).

The chain recombines TRBV5-1 with TRBJ2-7; 9 nucleotides match TRBD1. The CDR3 runs to 15 residues. Germline V CDR1 and CDR2: SGHRS, YFSETQ. The V segment lost 5 bases and the J segment 2 bases; nucleotides outside the gene matches: 8. The CDR3 reads CASSPGDRAAYEQYF. DNA for the CDR3: TGCGCCAGCAGTCCAGGGGACAGGGCCGCCTACGAGCAGTACTTC.

V is TRBV6-1 and J is TRBJ1-5; D possibly corresponds to TRBD1 (5 bases). The V end lost 4 bases, the J end lost 5 bases, and 15 bases lay between the germline ends. CDR3 length equals 15 residues. Germline CDR1 is MNHNS and CDR2 is SASEGT. The CDR3 sequence: CASSGLGTEDQPQHF. CDR3 nucleotides: TGTGCCAGCAGTGGACTAGGGACCGAGGATCAGCCCCAGCATTTT.

This clonotype occurred a few times. This sequence joins TRBV29-1 and TRBJ1-1; TRBD1 matches at 10 bases. Germline trimming cut 7 bases from V and 4 bases from J; bases unmatched to any gene: 9. The CDR3 is 14 amino acids. Germline-derived CDR1 and CDR2 are SQVTM and ANQGSEA. DNA of the CDR3: TGCAGCGCCCGGGACAGGGGCTGGGGCACTGAAGCTTTCTTT. Translated, it gives CSARDRGWGTEAFF.

V is TRBV7-2 and J is TRBJ2-7, with 11 bases identical to TRBD2. Germline CDR1 and CDR2: SGHTA and FQGNSA. The length of the CDR3 is 14 residues. J lost 3 bases, V lost 5 bases, and 3 bases had no gene match. The CDR3 here is CASSMTSGDYEQYF. The DNA of the CDR3 is TGTGCCAGCAGCATGACTAGCGGGGACTACGAGCAGTACTTC.